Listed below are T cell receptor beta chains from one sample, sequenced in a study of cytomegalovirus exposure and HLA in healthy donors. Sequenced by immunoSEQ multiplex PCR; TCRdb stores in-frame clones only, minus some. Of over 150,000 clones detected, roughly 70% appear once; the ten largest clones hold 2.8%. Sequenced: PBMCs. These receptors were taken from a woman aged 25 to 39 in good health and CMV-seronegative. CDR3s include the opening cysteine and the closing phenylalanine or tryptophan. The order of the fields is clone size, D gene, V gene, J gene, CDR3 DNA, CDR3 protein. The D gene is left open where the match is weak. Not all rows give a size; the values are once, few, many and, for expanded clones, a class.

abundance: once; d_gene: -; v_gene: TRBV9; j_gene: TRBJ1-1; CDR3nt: TGTGCCAGCAGCGTAGAAAGGGGTACTGAAGCTTTCTTT; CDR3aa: CASSVERGTEAFF
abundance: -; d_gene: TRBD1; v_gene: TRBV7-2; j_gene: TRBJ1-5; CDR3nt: TGTGCCAGCAGCTTAAAACAGGGGGCCCTCTATAGCAATCAGCCCCAGCATTTT; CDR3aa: CASSLKQGALYSNQPQHF
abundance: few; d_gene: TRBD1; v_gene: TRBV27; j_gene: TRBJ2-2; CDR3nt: TGTGCCAGCAGTTTAAGCACAGGGGTATCCGGGGAGCTGTTTTTT; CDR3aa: CASSLSTGVSGELFF
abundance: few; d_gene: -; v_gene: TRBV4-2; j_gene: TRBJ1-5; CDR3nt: TGTGCCAGCAGCCCCATATCAAGGGGGGGTTCCAATCAGCCCCAGCATTTT; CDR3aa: CASSPISRGGSNQPQHF
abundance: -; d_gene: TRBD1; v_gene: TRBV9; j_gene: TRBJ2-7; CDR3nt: TGTGCCAGCAGCGTTGCCCCGGGACAGGGGGCCTACGAGCAGTACTTC; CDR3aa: CASSVAPGQGAYEQYF
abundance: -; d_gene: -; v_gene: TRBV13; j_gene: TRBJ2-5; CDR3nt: TGTGCCAGCAGCCTACAGGAGTACCAAGAGACCCAGTACTTC; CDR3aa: CASSLQEYQETQYF
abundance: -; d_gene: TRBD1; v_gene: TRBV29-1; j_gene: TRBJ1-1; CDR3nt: TGCAGCGTTGCCCGGGACAGCGGGTCTGAAGCTTTCTTT; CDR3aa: CSVARDSGSEAFF
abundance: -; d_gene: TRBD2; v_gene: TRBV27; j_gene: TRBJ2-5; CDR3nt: TGTGCCAGCAGGTCAAAACCGGGACTAGAATTCGCGACCCAGTACTTC; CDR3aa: CASRSKPGLEFATQYF
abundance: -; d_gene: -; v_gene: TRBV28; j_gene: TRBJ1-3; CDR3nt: TGTGCCAGCAGTGACAGTTATCCTGGAAACACCATATATTTT; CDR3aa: CASSDSYPGNTIYF
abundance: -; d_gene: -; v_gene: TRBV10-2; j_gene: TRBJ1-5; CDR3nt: TGCGCCAGCAGCCTCGACAGAAGCAATCAGCCCCAGCATTTT; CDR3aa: CASSLDRSNQPQHF
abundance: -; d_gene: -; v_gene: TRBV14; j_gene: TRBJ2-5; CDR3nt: TGTGCCAGCAGCCAACGGGCAAGAGGAGGGGAGACCCAGTACTTC; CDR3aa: CASSQRARGGETQYF
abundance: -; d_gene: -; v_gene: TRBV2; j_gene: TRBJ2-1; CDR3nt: TGTGCCAGCAGTGAAGGTCCTGCGGGGGCGGATTTATACAATGAGCAGTTCTTC; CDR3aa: CASSEGPAGADLYNEQFF
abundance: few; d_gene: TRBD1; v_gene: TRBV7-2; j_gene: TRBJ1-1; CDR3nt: TGTGCCAGCAGCACGACAGGGGGGGCCACTGAAGCTTTCTTT; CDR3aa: CASSTTGGATEAFF
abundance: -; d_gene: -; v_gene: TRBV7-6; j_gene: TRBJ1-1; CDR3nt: TGTGCCAGCAGCTCCGGGAGAGGCACTGAAGCTTTCTTT; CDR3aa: CASSSGRGTEAFF
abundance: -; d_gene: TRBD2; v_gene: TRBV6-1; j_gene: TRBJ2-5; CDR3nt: TGTGCCAGCAGGCTAGCGGGGGGGCTCCGCGAGACCCAGTACTTC; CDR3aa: CASRLAGGLRETQYF
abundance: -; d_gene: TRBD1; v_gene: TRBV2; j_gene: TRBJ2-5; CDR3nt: TGTGCCAGCAGAGCTCGGGACAGGGGGCGGGAGACCCAGTACTTC; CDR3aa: CASRARDRGRETQYF
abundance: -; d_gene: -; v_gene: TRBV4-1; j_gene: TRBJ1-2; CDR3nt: TGCGCCAGCAGCCACCCTCCCTTAGGGGCTTCCTGGGGCTACACCTTC; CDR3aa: CASSHPPLGASWGYTF
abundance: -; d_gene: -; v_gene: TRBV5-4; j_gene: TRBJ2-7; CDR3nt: TGTGCCAGCAGCTCTGGAGGGGGCCTCTCCTACGAGCAGTACTTC; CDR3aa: CASSSGGGLSYEQYF
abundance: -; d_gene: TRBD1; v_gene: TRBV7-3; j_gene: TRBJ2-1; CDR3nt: TGTGCCAGCAGCTGGGGACAGGGTGGTACGAAGTTCTTC; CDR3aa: CASSWGQGGTKFF
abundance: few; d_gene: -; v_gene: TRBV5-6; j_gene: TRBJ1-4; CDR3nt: TGTGCCAGCAGCGACGACAGGAATCTGGAAAAACTGTTTTTT; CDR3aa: CASSDDRNLEKLFF
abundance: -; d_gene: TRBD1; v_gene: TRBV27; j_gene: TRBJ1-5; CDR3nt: TGTGCCAGCAGTTTATCCGGGACAGGCCGTTCTGGCAATCAGCCCCAGCATTTT; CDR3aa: CASSLSGTGRSGNQPQHF
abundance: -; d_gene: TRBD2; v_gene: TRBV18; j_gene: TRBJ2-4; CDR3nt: TGTGCCAGCTCACCACCGTGGACTAGCGGGGCGGGTAGCATTCAGTACTTC; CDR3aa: CASSPPWTSGAGSIQYF
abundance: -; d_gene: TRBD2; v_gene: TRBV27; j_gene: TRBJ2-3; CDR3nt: TGTGCCAGCTCTTACACTAGCGGGAGTTTCGATACGCAGTATTTT; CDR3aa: CASSYTSGSFDTQYF
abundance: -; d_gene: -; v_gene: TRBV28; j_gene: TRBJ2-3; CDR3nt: TGTGCCAGCAGTCCGCGGACATTTTCTAGCACAGATACGCAGTATTTT; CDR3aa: CASSPRTFSSTDTQYF